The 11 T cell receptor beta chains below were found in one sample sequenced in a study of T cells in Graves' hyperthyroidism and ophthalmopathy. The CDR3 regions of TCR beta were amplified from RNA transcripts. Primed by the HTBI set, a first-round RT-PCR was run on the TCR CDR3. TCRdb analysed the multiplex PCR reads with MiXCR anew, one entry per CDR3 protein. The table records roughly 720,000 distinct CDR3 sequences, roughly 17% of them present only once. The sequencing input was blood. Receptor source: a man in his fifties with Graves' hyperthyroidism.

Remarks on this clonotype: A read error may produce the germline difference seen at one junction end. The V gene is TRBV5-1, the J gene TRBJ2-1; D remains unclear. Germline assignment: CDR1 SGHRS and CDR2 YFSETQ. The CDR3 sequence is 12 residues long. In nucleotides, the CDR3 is TGCGCCAGCAGGTTCGATGACAATGGGCAGTTCTTC. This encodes CASRFDDNGQFF. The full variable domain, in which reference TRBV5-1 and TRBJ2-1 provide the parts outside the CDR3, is KAGVTQTPRYLIKTRGQQVTLSCSPISGHRSVSWYQQTPGQGLQFLFEYFSETQRNKGNFPGRFSGRQFSNSRSEMNVSTLELGDSALYLCASRFDDNGQFFGPGTRLTVL.

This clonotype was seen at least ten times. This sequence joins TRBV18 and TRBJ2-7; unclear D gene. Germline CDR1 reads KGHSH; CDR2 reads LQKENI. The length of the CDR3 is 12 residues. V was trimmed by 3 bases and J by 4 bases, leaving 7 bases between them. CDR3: CASSPSDYEQYF. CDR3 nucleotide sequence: TGTGCCAGCTCACCTTCCGATTACGAGCAGTACTTC.

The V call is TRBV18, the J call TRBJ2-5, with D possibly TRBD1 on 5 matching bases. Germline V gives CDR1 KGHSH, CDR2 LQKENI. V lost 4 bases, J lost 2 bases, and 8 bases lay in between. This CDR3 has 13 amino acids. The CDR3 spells CASSLNRQETQYF. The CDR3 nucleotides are TGTGCCAGCTCACTTAACAGGCAAGAGACCCAGTACTTC.

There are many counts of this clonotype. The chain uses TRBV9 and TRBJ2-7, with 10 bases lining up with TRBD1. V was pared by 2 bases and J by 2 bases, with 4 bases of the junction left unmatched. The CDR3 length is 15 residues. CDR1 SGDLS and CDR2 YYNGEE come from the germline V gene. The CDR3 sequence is CASSVGQGGTYEQYF. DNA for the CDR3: TGTGCCAGCAGCGTCGGACAGGGGGGAACCTACGAGCAGTACTTC. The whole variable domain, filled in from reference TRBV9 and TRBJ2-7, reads DSGVTQTPKHLITATGQRVTLRCSPRSGDLSVYWYQQSLDQGLQFLIQYYNGEERAKGNILERFSAQQFPDLHSELNLSSLELGDSALYFCASSVGQGGTYEQYFGPGTRLTVT.

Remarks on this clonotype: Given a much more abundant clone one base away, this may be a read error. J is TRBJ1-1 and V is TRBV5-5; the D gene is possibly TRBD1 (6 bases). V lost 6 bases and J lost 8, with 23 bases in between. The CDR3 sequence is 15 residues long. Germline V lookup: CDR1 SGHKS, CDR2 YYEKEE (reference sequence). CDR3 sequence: CASNSTVGGLVEAFF. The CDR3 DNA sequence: TGTGCCAGCAACTCGACCGTTGGGGGGCTCGTGGAAGCTTTCTTT.

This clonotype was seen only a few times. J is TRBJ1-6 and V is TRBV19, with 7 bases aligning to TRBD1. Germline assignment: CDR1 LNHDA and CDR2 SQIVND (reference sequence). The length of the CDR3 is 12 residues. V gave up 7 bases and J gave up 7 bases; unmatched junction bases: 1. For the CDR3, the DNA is TGTGCCAGTACGACAGGGAATTCACCCCTCCACTTT. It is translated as CASTTGNSPLHF.

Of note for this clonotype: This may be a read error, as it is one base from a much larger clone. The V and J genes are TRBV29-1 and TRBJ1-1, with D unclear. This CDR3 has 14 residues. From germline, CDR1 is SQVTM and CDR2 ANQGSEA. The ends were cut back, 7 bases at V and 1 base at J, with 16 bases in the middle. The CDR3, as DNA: TGCAGCGCAGAAATCGTACAGTCGAACACTGAAGCTTTCTTT. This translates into CSAEIVQSNTEAFF.

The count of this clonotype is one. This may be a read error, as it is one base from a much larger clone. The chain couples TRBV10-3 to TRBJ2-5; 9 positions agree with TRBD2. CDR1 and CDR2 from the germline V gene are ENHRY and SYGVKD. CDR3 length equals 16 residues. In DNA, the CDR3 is TGTGCCATCGGTGAGTCACTAGCGGGTACCCAAGAGACCCAGTACTTC. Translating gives CAIGESLAGTQETQYF.

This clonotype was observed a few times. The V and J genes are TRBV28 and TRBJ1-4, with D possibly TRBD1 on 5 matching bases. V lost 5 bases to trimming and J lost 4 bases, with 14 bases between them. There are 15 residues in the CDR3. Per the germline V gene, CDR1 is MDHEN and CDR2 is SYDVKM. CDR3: CASSPRGGFNEKLFF. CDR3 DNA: TGTGCCAGCAGTCCCCGGGGGGGTTTTAATGAAAAACTGTTTTTT.

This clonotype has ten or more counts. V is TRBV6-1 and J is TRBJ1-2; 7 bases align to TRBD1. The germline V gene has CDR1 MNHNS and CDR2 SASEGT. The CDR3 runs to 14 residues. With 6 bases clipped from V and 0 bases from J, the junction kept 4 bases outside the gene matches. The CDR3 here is CASSRDRTNYGYTF. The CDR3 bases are TGTGCCAGCAGCCGGGACAGAACTAACTATGGCTACACCTTC.

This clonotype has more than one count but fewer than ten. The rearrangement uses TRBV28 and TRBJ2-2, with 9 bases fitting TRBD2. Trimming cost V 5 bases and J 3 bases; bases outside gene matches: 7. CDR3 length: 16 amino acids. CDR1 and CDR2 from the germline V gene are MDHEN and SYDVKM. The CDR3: CASSRYLAGYTGELFF. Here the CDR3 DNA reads TGTGCCAGCAGTAGATATCTAGCGGGATACACCGGGGAGCTGTTTTTT.